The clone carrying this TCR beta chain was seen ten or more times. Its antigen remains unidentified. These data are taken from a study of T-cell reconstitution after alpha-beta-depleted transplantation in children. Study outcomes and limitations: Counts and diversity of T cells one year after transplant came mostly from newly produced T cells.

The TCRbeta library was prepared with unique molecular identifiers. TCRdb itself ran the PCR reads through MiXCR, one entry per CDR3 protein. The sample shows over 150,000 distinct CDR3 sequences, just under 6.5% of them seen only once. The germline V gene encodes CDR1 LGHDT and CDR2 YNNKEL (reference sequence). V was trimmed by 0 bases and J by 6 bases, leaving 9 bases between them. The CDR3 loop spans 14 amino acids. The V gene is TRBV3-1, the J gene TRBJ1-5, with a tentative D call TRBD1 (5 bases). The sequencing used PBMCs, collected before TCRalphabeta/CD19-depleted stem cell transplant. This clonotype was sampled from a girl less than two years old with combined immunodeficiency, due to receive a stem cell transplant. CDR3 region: CASSQDKGFQPQHF. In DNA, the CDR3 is TGTGCCAGCAGCCAAGATAAGGGGTTTCAGCCCCAGCATTTT.